The sequence of this TCR beta chain was determined in a study of shared clonotypes between healthy human individuals (dated by TCRdb to the early 2020s). Background on the whole study: The cohort comprised a couple of women and a few men aged 18 to 49 years. Per donor, three plates each were used for CD4 naive and CD4 memory, two for CD8 naive, and one for CD8 memory. To estimate repertoire size and how much clonotypes are shared between individuals, the study performed deep sequencing of blood TCR repertoires from roughly five healthy adults. To increase sequencing depth and limit assay-specific biases, TCR repertoire library preparation and sequencing were carried out by different laboratories using diverse techniques. Between about 0.94 and 8.9 billion PBMCs per donor were obtained by leukapheresis.

Using the deep immunoSEQ assay, multiplex PCR amplified TCR CDR3 regions from genomic DNA. Genomic DNA extracted from each cell subset was distributed evenly over all wells of several immunoSEQ 96-well plates, and each plate served as one replicate. For sorted subsets, around 200 ng genomic DNA, equal to about 30,000 T cell genomes, was loaded into each replicate PCR. Purified libraries were measured with a Qubit 3.0 fluorometer, size-checked on a Bioanalyzer 2100, and measured again with the KAPA Library Quantification kit. Every immunoSEQ 96-well plate was sequenced on a separate single-read 150-cycle Illumina NextSeq 550 flow cell. Regarding the original processing steps: Because the immunoSEQ output included only junctional sequences and no quality scores, the filtering could not be the same as the filtering used for full-length reads. To assign V/J genes and CDR3, sequences were annotated using PyIR, a Python wrapper for IgBLAST v1.9, with IMGT germline references. Any read was removed if the V/J assignment was weak (E-value above 1e-6), the CDR3 was missing, or the read contained stop codons, out-of-frame junctions, or ambiguous translated residues. V3J clonotypes were defined by identical inferred V gene, J gene, and CDR3 amino acid sequence. To compute the percentage overlap between repertoires, the number of shared unique clonotypes was divided by the size of the smaller repertoire. Repertoire richness was assessed with RTK rarefaction, the Chao1 estimator, and Recon v2.1 estimates of unobserved clonotypes. Generation probabilities for all TCRbeta clonotypes obtained by the gDNA method from several donors were computed using OLGA. As stored in TCRdb, this immuneACCESS dataset retains in-frame rearrangements with V and J assigned. A fraction of the clones does not appear; measured against another copy, unresolved V genes explain less than half of the discrepancy, and the remainder lacks a known reason. V and J calls and clone size are given by that table; D and trimming were obtained from the DNA. The sample table lists millions of clones, 93% of them with a count of one. Jointly, the top ten make up roughly 1.7% of the sample.

Relative to germline, V is 5 bases shorter and J is 1 base shorter, with 14 bases between their ends. Counted from cysteine to phenylalanine, this CDR3 has 15 amino acids. Only the CDR3 portion is preserved as DNA: 45 bases, with reading frame beginning at the first base. CDR1 and CDR2 (SGHVS, FNYEAQ) derive from the germline V gene. On this clone: Its cognate antigen has yet to be identified. Qualities for individual bases were not recorded, and no much larger clone is one base off.

What the work shows at the level of the full study, not this receptor alone: Around 5% of naive CD4, 3.5% of naive CD8, roughly 2.4% of memory CD4, and about 0.4% of memory CD8 clonotypes were shared across several donors. Only blood was sampled, and tissue TCR repertoires likely differ from those in blood. Estimated clonotype richness was generally larger for naive than for memory subsets. Clonotypes shared by all four sorted-subset donors showed higher generation probabilities than non-shared clonotypes. Even with the large sequencing depth, rarefaction of the sorted-subset datasets indicated that sequencing was incomplete. Based on pairwise subsampling, the degree of clonotype sharing among donors was expected to be affected by sequencing depth. The genetic and exposure-history diversity represented was limited by the small number of donors.

CD8 naive samples were CD45RO-negative cells positively selected for CCR7, giving a CD45RA+CCR7+ population that excluded TemRA cells. Donors were healthy HIV-negative adults with no recently reported acute infections or vaccinations. All donors were Caucasian adults living in Nashville, Tennessee, USA. Blood was obtained by leukapheresis, after which PBMCs were separated by Ficoll-Histopaque density gradient centrifugation and cryopreserved in liquid nitrogen vapor phase. Purity and quantity of every magnetically sorted T cell population were checked by analytical flow cytometry. Each sorted fraction had its genomic DNA isolated and then quantified by UV absorbance on a Nanodrop 2000c.

The material sequenced was naive CD8+ T cells from PBMCs. The cell subset or site label of this sample denotes: CD45RA+CCR7+. This chain is built from TRBV7-6 and TRBJ2-5; the D gene assignment is ambiguous. This receptor was obtained from a young man in good health. Some clones in this sample may be carry-over from other donors' samples. CDR3 sequence: CASSPSSGFQETQYF. The DNA sequence is TGTGCCAGCAGCCCCTCCTCCGGTTTCCAAGAGACCCAGTACTTC.